Listed below are T cell receptor beta chains from one sample, sequenced in a study of CD8+ T cells in alopecia areata. Assay: immunoSEQ multiplex PCR; the TCRdb copy retains only in-frame clones and omits some. Among 90,000 to 120,000 clones listed, approximately 50% were seen once. Specimen: NKG2D-low CD8+ T cells sorted from blood. Receptor source: a human donor with alopecia areata. Each CDR3 is given with its conserved first and last residue. The order of the fields is J gene, D gene, V gene, clone size, CDR3 protein, CDR3 DNA. The D gene is left open where the match is weak. The listing skips clone size in some rows; elsewhere it reads once, few, many or a size class.

j_gene: TRBJ2-7
d_gene: NA
v_gene: TRBV13
abundance: NA
CDR3aa: CASSLGPASPTYEQYF
CDR3nt: TGTGCCAGCAGCTTAGGCCCGGCCAGCCCCACCTACGAGCAGTACTTC

j_gene: TRBJ2-1
d_gene: TRBD2
v_gene: TRBV5-6
abundance: NA
CDR3aa: CASSQGSGVRIF
CDR3nt: TGTGCCAGCAGCCAGGGTAGCGGGGTCCGGATCTTC

j_gene: TRBJ2-7
d_gene: NA
v_gene: TRBV13
abundance: NA
CDR3aa: CASSLGLVDLPYEQYF
CDR3nt: TGTGCCAGCAGCTTGGGGCTGGTCGACTTACCCTACGAGCAGTACTTC

j_gene: TRBJ1-1
d_gene: NA
v_gene: TRBV30
abundance: few
CDR3aa: CAWSAIRGHEAFF
CDR3nt: TGTGCCTGGAGTGCCATCCGTGGGCATGAAGCTTTCTTT

j_gene: TRBJ1-1
d_gene: NA
v_gene: TRBV5-1
abundance: NA
CDR3aa: CASSYTQGITEAFF
CDR3nt: TGCGCCAGCAGTTATACCCAGGGGATCACTGAAGCTTTCTTT

j_gene: TRBJ2-7
d_gene: NA
v_gene: TRBV5-1
abundance: NA
CDR3aa: CASSLTTVGSYEQYF
CDR3nt: TGCGCCAGCAGCTTGACCACGGTGGGATCCTACGAGCAGTACTTC

j_gene: TRBJ2-1
d_gene: NA
v_gene: TRBV19
abundance: few
CDR3aa: CASSPSSGSYNEQFF
CDR3nt: TGTGCCAGTAGCCCCTCTAGTGGGTCCTACAATGAGCAGTTCTTC

j_gene: TRBJ2-1
d_gene: NA
v_gene: TRBV30
abundance: few
CDR3aa: CAWSVNVGSSYNEQFF
CDR3nt: TGTGCCTGGAGTGTAAATGTAGGTAGCTCCTACAATGAGCAGTTCTTC

j_gene: TRBJ2-1
d_gene: TRBD2
v_gene: TRBV7-9
abundance: NA
CDR3aa: CASSPPAGAGEQFF
CDR3nt: TGTGCCAGCAGCCCGCCAGCGGGGGCTGGTGAGCAGTTCTTC

j_gene: TRBJ2-1
d_gene: NA
v_gene: TRBV7-8
abundance: NA
CDR3aa: CASSPESEQFF
CDR3nt: TGTGCCAGCAGCCCCGAGAGTGAGCAGTTCTTC

j_gene: TRBJ2-7
d_gene: TRBD2
v_gene: TRBV4-1
abundance: NA
CDR3aa: CASSQVRAGGPYEQYF
CDR3nt: TGCGCCAGCAGCCAAGTTCGAGCGGGAGGGCCCTACGAGCAGTACTTC

j_gene: TRBJ2-5
d_gene: TRBD2
v_gene: TRBV27
abundance: few
CDR3aa: CASSLGDYVKTQYF
CDR3nt: TGTGCCAGCAGTTTAGGGGACTACGTGAAGACCCAGTACTTC

j_gene: TRBJ2-5
d_gene: NA
v_gene: TRBV19
abundance: NA
CDR3aa: CASSMGGGFQETQYF
CDR3nt: TGTGCCAGTAGTATGGGGGGCGGATTCCAAGAGACCCAGTACTTC

j_gene: TRBJ2-5
d_gene: TRBD2
v_gene: TRBV27
abundance: few
CDR3aa: CASSPSSGSGETQYF
CDR3nt: TGTGCCAGCAGTCCGTCTAGCGGGAGTGGAGAGACCCAGTACTTC

j_gene: TRBJ2-7
d_gene: NA
v_gene: TRBV5-6
abundance: NA
CDR3aa: CASSHVVREQYF
CDR3nt: TGTGCCAGCAGCCACGTAGTTCGCGAGCAGTACTTC

j_gene: TRBJ2-5
d_gene: NA
v_gene: TRBV11-2
abundance: few
CDR3aa: CASSFGETQYF
CDR3nt: TGTGCCAGCAGCTTCGGCGAGACCCAGTACTTC

j_gene: TRBJ2-3
d_gene: NA
v_gene: TRBV28
abundance: NA
CDR3aa: CASSSTGGTDTQYF
CDR3nt: TGTGCCAGCAGTTCGACGGGAGGCACAGATACGCAGTATTTT

j_gene: TRBJ2-3
d_gene: NA
v_gene: TRBV29-1
abundance: NA
CDR3aa: CSVVPAPTDTQYF
CDR3nt: TGCAGCGTTGTTCCTGCCCCCACAGATACGCAGTATTTT

j_gene: TRBJ2-7
d_gene: NA
v_gene: TRBV28
abundance: NA
CDR3aa: CASRSPERYEQYF
CDR3nt: TGTGCCAGCAGATCTCCCGAGCGGTACGAGCAGTACTTC

j_gene: TRBJ1-2
d_gene: TRBD1
v_gene: TRBV2
abundance: once
CDR3aa: CASSDPGQGRDYGYTF
CDR3nt: TGTGCCAGCAGTGACCCCGGACAGGGACGAGACTATGGCTACACCTTC

j_gene: TRBJ2-1
d_gene: TRBD2
v_gene: TRBV2
abundance: NA
CDR3aa: CASKGLGNEQFF
CDR3nt: TGTGCCAGCAAGGGACTAGGAAATGAGCAGTTCTTC

j_gene: TRBJ2-3
d_gene: TRBD2
v_gene: TRBV6-6
abundance: NA
CDR3aa: CASLLAADTDTQYF
CDR3nt: TGTGCCAGCCTACTAGCGGCTGACACAGATACGCAGTATTTT

j_gene: TRBJ2-7
d_gene: TRBD1
v_gene: TRBV27
abundance: NA
CDR3aa: CASSPSGGHSYEQYF
CDR3nt: TGTGCCAGCAGTCCTTCAGGGGGCCATTCCTACGAGCAGTACTTC

j_gene: TRBJ2-1
d_gene: NA
v_gene: TRBV4-1
abundance: NA
CDR3aa: CASSHEGKSYNEQFF
CDR3nt: TGCGCCAGCAGCCACGAGGGGAAGTCCTACAATGAGCAGTTCTTC

j_gene: TRBJ2-1
d_gene: NA
v_gene: TRBV5-1
abundance: NA
CDR3aa: CASSNPGPTTIF
CDR3nt: TGCGCCAGCAGCAACCCGGGACCCACGACTATCTTC

j_gene: TRBJ2-3
d_gene: NA
v_gene: TRBV21-1
abundance: few
CDR3aa: CASSNRDHPFDTQYF
CDR3nt: TGTGCCAGCAGCAATCGGGACCACCCTTTCGATACGCAGTATTTT

j_gene: TRBJ2-7
d_gene: NA
v_gene: TRBV29-1
abundance: NA
CDR3aa: CSARRNYEQYF
CDR3nt: TGCAGCGCCCGACGGAACTACGAGCAGTACTTC

j_gene: TRBJ2-2
d_gene: TRBD1
v_gene: TRBV6-4
abundance: few
CDR3aa: CASSDSGQGGTGELFF
CDR3nt: TGTGCCAGCAGTGACTCGGGACAGGGGGGCACCGGGGAGCTGTTTTTT

j_gene: TRBJ2-2
d_gene: NA
v_gene: TRBV19
abundance: few
CDR3aa: CAVGQNTGELFF
CDR3nt: TGTGCCGTAGGACAGAACACCGGGGAGCTGTTTTTT